The 5 T cell receptor beta chains below come from one sample, sequenced in a study of patients and donors after allogeneic stem cell transplantation. TCRdb recomputed calls from the RT-PCR reads with MiXCR, one row per CDR3 protein. The sample consists of about 410,000 distinct CDR3 sequences, 16% of them appearing once. Sequenced input: blood, either unsorted or a sorted T cell fraction (not recorded which). The source of these receptors is a human donor who was either an allogeneic HSCT recipient or a stem cell or donor lymphocyte infusion donor (not recorded which). It is not recorded whose cells these are; they may come from a transplant donor.

This clonotype was seen more than once but under ten times. The V and J genes are TRBV2 and TRBJ2-1, with 8 bases fitting TRBD2. CDR1 and CDR2 from the germline V gene are SNHLY and FYNNEI. The CDR3 length is 16 residues. The junction had 9 bases not matched to a gene; V was cut back by 4 bases and J by 4 bases. The CDR3 nucleotides read TGTGCCAGCAGTGGAGAGGGGACTAGTTCGTACAATGAGCAGTTCTTC. It encodes CASSGEGTSSYNEQFF.

This clonotype turned up a few times. J is TRBJ2-3 and V is TRBV9; 9 bases are shared with TRBD2. The CDR3 sequence is 17 residues long. Trimming at V came to 0 bases and at J to 6 bases, leaving 11 bases not matched to a gene. Looked up from germline, CDR1 is SGDLS and CDR2 is YYNGEE. CDR3 in DNA: TGTGCCAGCAGCGTAGATCTTCGCGGGGGGGCCTTGGATACGCAGTATTTT. It encodes CASSVDLRGGALDTQYF.

The count of this clonotype is one. V is TRBV5-1 and J is TRBJ2-6, with 7 bases identical to TRBD1. Germline V gene lookup returns CDR1 SGHRS and CDR2 YFSETQ. V was pared by 4 bases and J by 0 bases, with 7 bases of the junction left unmatched. The CDR3 loop spans 17 amino acids. The CDR3 here is CASSPGQISSGANVLTF. In DNA form, the CDR3 reads TGCGCCAGCAGCCCGGGACAGATAAGCTCTGGGGCCAACGTCCTGACTTTC.

This chain connects TRBV14 to TRBJ2-1; D unresolved. The length of the CDR3 is 13 residues. CDR1 and CDR2 (germline): SGHDN, FVKESK. The germline V and J ends were trimmed by 4 bases and 10 bases, with 14 bases remaining between them. The CDR3 sequence is CASSLPGHWEQFF. The CDR3 DNA reads as TGTGCCAGCAGCCTCCCCGGTCATTGGGAGCAGTTCTTC.

This clonotype was counted ten times or more. V gene TRBV12-3 or TRBV12-4 combines with J gene TRBJ1-3; D might be TRBD1 (5 bases). Trimming pared 1 base from V and 4 bases from J, leaving 11 bases between. The CDR3 sequence is 15 residues long. The CDR3 loop is CASSLGGHIGNTIYF. For the CDR3, the DNA is TGTGCCAGCAGTTTAGGTGGACACATAGGAAACACCATATATTTT.